One sample yielded the 3 T cell receptor beta chains listed below, sequenced in a study of blood T cell repertoires in COVID-19. TCRdb keeps only in-frame clones here, not all; method: immunoSEQ multiplex PCR. This repertoire shows 200,000 to 250,000 clones, 85% to 90% found once; its top ten account for about 4.8%. Sample: peripheral blood. The receptors shown here come from a man aged 50-59 years with acute or convalescent COVID-19.

This chain connects TRBV10-1 to TRBJ1-1; D perhaps matches TRBD1 (5 bases). CDR3 length equals 11 residues. Trimming removed 6 bases at V and 8 bases at J, with 10 bases between. Germline assignment: CDR1 WNHNN and CDR2 SYGVQD (reference sequence). This CDR3 is CASSGGREAFF. DNA for the CDR3: TGCGCCAGCAGCGGGGGACGGGAAGCTTTCTTT.

CDR3 amino acids: CASSLMGGGLVEQFF. DNA for the CDR3: TGTGCCAGCAGCTTAATGGGGGGGGGCCTAGTCGAGCAGTTCTTC. The rearrangement uses TRBV11-2 and TRBJ2-1, with TRBD2 as a possible D gene (7 bases). CDR3 length equals 15 residues. With 2 bases removed from V and 10 bases from J, the gap between germline ends came to 18 bases. Germline V gene lookup returns CDR1 SGHAT and CDR2 FQNNGV.

As regards this clone: In the same sample, other DNA sequences code for this CDR3. The rearrangement uses TRBV12-3 or TRBV12-4 and TRBJ1-5; D is unclear. Trimming removed 3 bases at V and 4 bases at J, with 7 bases between. The CDR3 consists of 13 residues. This chain's CDR3 is CASSFGRNQPQHF. The CDR3 DNA sequence: TGTGCCAGCAGTTTCGGGAGGAATCAGCCCCAGCATTTT.